This T cell receptor (beta chain) was sequenced during a study of beta chain features in type 1 diabetes. Reverse transcription of all isolated RNA meant that expressed TCRB transcripts were sequenced. Some clones are missing from TCRdb's copy, which holds only in-frame ones; the method was immunoSEQ multiplex PCR. The data show hundreds of thousands of clones, 13% to 15% seen once. The table lists this clone with a few counts. V lost 2 bases and J 3 bases, leaving 11 bases between the germline ends. The CDR3 length is 14 residues. Germline V gene sequence: CDR1 SGHNT, CDR2 YYREEE (reference sequence).

This TCR came from a young man in good health. The chain employs TRBV5-4 and TRBJ1-1; D is perhaps TRBD1 (6 bases). Sequenced: central memory CD4+ T cells from blood. The CDR3: CASSFRGRYTEAFF. The CDR3 DNA reads TGTGCCAGCAGCTTTAGGGGGAGGTACACTGAAGCTTTCTTT.